These T cell receptor beta chains were read from a single sample in a study of control samples from healthy donors and cancer patients. Profiling relied on immunoSEQ multiplex PCR, and the TCRdb table lists in-frame clones only, not all of them. Of 150,000 to 200,000 clones detected, approximately 92% appear once; the ten largest clones hold roughly 1.5%. The specimen sequenced was blood. These receptors all stem from a man aged 18 to 29 in good health. CDR3s include the opening cysteine and the closing phenylalanine or tryptophan. A D gene is named only where the DNA matches it firmly. Size is omitted from some rows. Given values are once, few, many or a class for expanded clones.

clone_size: .; j_call: TRBJ2-7; d_call: .; v_call: TRBV7-9; cdr3_length: 16; cdr3_aa: CASSLIAGTKSYEQYF; cdr3_nt: TGTGCCAGCAGCTTAATCGCGGGGACAAAATCCTACGAGCAGTACTTC
clone_size: .; j_call: TRBJ1-1; d_call: TRBD1; v_call: TRBV9; cdr3_length: 14; cdr3_aa: CASSATGPGAEAFF; cdr3_nt: TGTGCCAGCAGCGCGACAGGGCCCGGGGCTGAAGCTTTCTTT
clone_size: .; j_call: TRBJ2-3; d_call: .; v_call: TRBV15; cdr3_length: 13; cdr3_aa: CATSRDRTDTQYF; cdr3_nt: TGTGCCACCAGCAGAGATCGAACAGATACGCAGTATTTT
clone_size: .; j_call: TRBJ2-7; d_call: TRBD1; v_call: TRBV25-1; cdr3_length: 18; cdr3_aa: CASSLQGALEADLYEQYF; cdr3_nt: TGTGCCAGCAGCCTGCAGGGGGCGCTGGAAGCGGACCTCTACGAGCAGTACTTC
clone_size: .; j_call: TRBJ1-6; d_call: .; v_call: TRBV15; cdr3_length: 13; cdr3_aa: CATSSQQGSPLHF; cdr3_nt: TGTGCCACCAGCAGTCAACAGGGTTCACCCCTCCACTTT
clone_size: .; j_call: TRBJ1-1; d_call: .; v_call: TRBV19; cdr3_length: 13; cdr3_aa: CASSGGVYTEAFF; cdr3_nt: TGTGCCAGTAGTGGTGGAGTCTACACTGAAGCTTTCTTT
clone_size: .; j_call: TRBJ2-1; d_call: TRBD2; v_call: TRBV7-2; cdr3_length: 15; cdr3_aa: CASSSGGGGYNEQFF; cdr3_nt: TGTGCCAGCAGCTCCGGAGGCGGGGGCTACAATGAGCAGTTCTTC
clone_size: .; j_call: TRBJ1-4; d_call: .; v_call: TRBV12-3/TRBV12-4; cdr3_length: 13; cdr3_aa: CASSEEKDEKLFF; cdr3_nt: TGTGCCAGCAGCGAAGAAAAGGATGAAAAACTGTTTTTT
clone_size: .; j_call: TRBJ1-5; d_call: .; v_call: TRBV30; cdr3_length: 11; cdr3_aa: CAWSRRGPQHF; cdr3_nt: TGTGCCTGGTCCAGGCGGGGGCCCCAGCATTTT
clone_size: .; j_call: TRBJ2-1; d_call: TRBD2; v_call: TRBV5-1; cdr3_length: 15; cdr3_aa: CASSTTSVSYNEQFF; cdr3_nt: TGCGCCAGCAGCACTACTAGCGTCTCCTACAATGAGCAGTTCTTC
clone_size: .; j_call: TRBJ1-4; d_call: .; v_call: TRBV19; cdr3_length: 15; cdr3_aa: CASSLQGGRDEKLFF; cdr3_nt: TGTGCCAGTAGTTTACAGGGTGGTCGCGATGAAAAACTGTTTTTT
clone_size: .; j_call: TRBJ1-1; d_call: TRBD1; v_call: TRBV18; cdr3_length: 17; cdr3_aa: CASSPIFRQGWYTEAFF; cdr3_nt: TGTGCCAGCTCACCAATTTTCAGACAGGGCTGGTACACTGAAGCTTTCTTT
clone_size: .; j_call: TRBJ2-3; d_call: TRBD2; v_call: TRBV7-2; cdr3_length: 17; cdr3_aa: CASSQRGGASSTDTQYF; cdr3_nt: TGTGCCAGCAGCCAGCGCGGGGGGGCGTCGAGCACAGATACGCAGTATTTT
clone_size: .; j_call: TRBJ2-5; d_call: TRBD1; v_call: TRBV24-1; cdr3_length: 16; cdr3_aa: CATSDFQGTGKETQYF; cdr3_nt: TGTGCCACCAGTGATTTTCAGGGGACAGGGAAAGAGACCCAGTACTTC
clone_size: .; j_call: TRBJ2-3; d_call: .; v_call: TRBV6-5; cdr3_length: 15; cdr3_aa: CASSLWDRRTDTQYF; cdr3_nt: TGTGCCAGCAGCCTCTGGGACCGACGCACAGATACGCAGTATTTT
clone_size: .; j_call: TRBJ2-7; d_call: .; v_call: TRBV7-8; cdr3_length: 15; cdr3_aa: CASSSEGGGSYEQYF; cdr3_nt: TGTGCCAGCAGCTCAGAGGGTGGGGGCTCCTACGAGCAGTACTTC
clone_size: .; j_call: TRBJ1-6; d_call: .; v_call: TRBV6-6; cdr3_length: 12; cdr3_aa: CAAGRSNSPLHF; cdr3_nt: TGTGCCGCGGGGCGGAGTAATTCACCCCTCCACTTT
clone_size: .; j_call: TRBJ2-7; d_call: .; v_call: TRBV6-1; cdr3_length: 13; cdr3_aa: CASSDRDVYEQYF; cdr3_nt: TGTGCCAGCAGTGACAGGGATGTCTACGAGCAGTACTTC
clone_size: .; j_call: TRBJ1-2; d_call: .; v_call: TRBV29-1; cdr3_length: 14; cdr3_aa: CSVEVGVGSYGYTF; cdr3_nt: TGCAGCGTTGAAGTGGGGGTGGGGTCTTATGGCTACACCTTC
clone_size: .; j_call: TRBJ1-5; d_call: .; v_call: TRBV24-1; cdr3_length: 14; cdr3_aa: CATSRGASNQPQHF; cdr3_nt: TGTGCCACCTCCCGGGGGGCAAGCAATCAGCCCCAGCATTTT
clone_size: few; j_call: TRBJ1-5; d_call: TRBD1; v_call: TRBV7-2; cdr3_length: 15; cdr3_aa: CASSRGQGSNQPQHF; cdr3_nt: TGTGCCAGCAGTCGAGGACAGGGCAGCAATCAGCCCCAGCATTTT
clone_size: .; j_call: TRBJ2-7; d_call: .; v_call: TRBV4-1; cdr3_length: 17; cdr3_aa: CASSQPGRWTGHYEQYF; cdr3_nt: TGCGCCAGCAGCCAACCCGGGAGGTGGACAGGGCACTACGAGCAGTACTTC
clone_size: .; j_call: TRBJ1-1; d_call: .; v_call: TRBV2; cdr3_length: 16; cdr3_aa: CASSGGVTRRRTEAFF; cdr3_nt: TGTGCCAGCAGTGGGGGGGTCACCCGGCGACGTACTGAAGCTTTCTTT
clone_size: .; j_call: TRBJ2-1; d_call: TRBD2; v_call: TRBV10-3; cdr3_length: 13; cdr3_aa: CAITSGNYNEQFF; cdr3_nt: TGTGCCATCACTAGCGGGAACTACAATGAGCAGTTCTTC
clone_size: .; j_call: TRBJ2-6; d_call: .; v_call: TRBV4-1; cdr3_length: 16; cdr3_aa: CASSQVGEAGANVLTF; cdr3_nt: TGCGCCAGCAGCCAAGTAGGAGAGGCTGGGGCCAACGTCCTGACTTTC
clone_size: .; j_call: TRBJ1-2; d_call: .; v_call: TRBV2; cdr3_length: 13; cdr3_aa: CASSGTENYGYTF; cdr3_nt: TGTGCCAGCAGTGGGACAGAAAACTATGGCTACACCTTC
clone_size: few; j_call: TRBJ2-7; d_call: TRBD1; v_call: TRBV6-1; cdr3_length: 15; cdr3_aa: CASSENRGPTREQYF; cdr3_nt: TGTGCCAGCAGTGAAAACAGGGGGCCAACTCGCGAGCAGTACTTC
clone_size: .; j_call: TRBJ2-7; d_call: TRBD1; v_call: TRBV6-5; cdr3_length: 14; cdr3_aa: CASSRDRGEYEQYF; cdr3_nt: TGTGCCAGCAGCCGGGACAGGGGGGAATACGAGCAGTACTTC
clone_size: .; j_call: TRBJ1-5; d_call: .; v_call: TRBV18; cdr3_length: 17; cdr3_aa: CASSLGPGGNSNQPQHF; cdr3_nt: TGTGCCAGCTCACTCGGGCCCGGGGGGAATAGCAATCAGCCCCAGCATTTT
clone_size: .; j_call: TRBJ1-6; d_call: .; v_call: TRBV4-1; cdr3_length: 14; cdr3_aa: CASSLGGENSPLHF; cdr3_nt: TGCGCCAGCAGCCTAGGCGGTGAAAATTCACCCCTCCACTTT
clone_size: once; j_call: TRBJ2-1; d_call: .; v_call: TRBV7-8; cdr3_length: 17; cdr3_aa: CASSLERTDSSYNEQFF; cdr3_nt: TGTGCCAGCAGCTTAGAAAGGACGGATAGCTCCTACAATGAGCAGTTCTTC
clone_size: once; j_call: TRBJ1-2; d_call: TRBD1; v_call: TRBV30; cdr3_length: 14; cdr3_aa: CAWSVDRGRHGYTF; cdr3_nt: TGTGCCTGGAGTGTGGACAGGGGGCGTCATGGCTACACCTTC
clone_size: .; j_call: TRBJ1-2; d_call: .; v_call: TRBV18; cdr3_length: 12; cdr3_aa: CASSPDLYGYTF; cdr3_nt: TGTGCCAGCTCACCTGATTTGTATGGCTACACCTTC
clone_size: .; j_call: TRBJ1-2; d_call: TRBD1; v_call: TRBV30; cdr3_length: 15; cdr3_aa: CAWRAGTGSNYGYTF; cdr3_nt: TGTGCCTGGAGGGCCGGGACAGGGAGCAACTATGGCTACACCTTC
clone_size: .; j_call: TRBJ2-1; d_call: TRBD2; v_call: TRBV5-1; cdr3_length: 17; cdr3_aa: CASSPRTSGGASGEQFF; cdr3_nt: TGCGCCAGCAGCCCCCGGACTAGCGGGGGGGCATCGGGTGAGCAGTTCTTC